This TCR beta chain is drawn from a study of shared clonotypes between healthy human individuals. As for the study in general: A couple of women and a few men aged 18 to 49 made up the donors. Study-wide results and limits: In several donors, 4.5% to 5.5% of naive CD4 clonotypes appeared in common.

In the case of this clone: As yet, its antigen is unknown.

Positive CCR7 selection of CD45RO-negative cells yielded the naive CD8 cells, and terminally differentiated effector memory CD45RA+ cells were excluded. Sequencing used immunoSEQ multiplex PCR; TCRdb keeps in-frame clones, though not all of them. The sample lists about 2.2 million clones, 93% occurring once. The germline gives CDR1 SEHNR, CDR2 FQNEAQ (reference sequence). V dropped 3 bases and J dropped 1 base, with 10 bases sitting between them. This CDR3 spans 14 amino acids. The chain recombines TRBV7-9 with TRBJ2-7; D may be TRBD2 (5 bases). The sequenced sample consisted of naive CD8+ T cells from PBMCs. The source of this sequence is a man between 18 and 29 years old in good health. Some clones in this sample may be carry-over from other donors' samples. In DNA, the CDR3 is TGTGCCAGCAGCTTGGACCGGGATTCCTACGAGCAGTACTTC. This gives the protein CASSLDRDSYEQYF.